These T cell receptor beta chains were read from a single sample in a study of blood T cell repertoires in COVID-19. Repertoires were generated with immunoSEQ multiplex PCR, while TCRdb's copy carries only in-frame clones and drops some. The sample holds around 68,000 clones, around 85% seen once. Source material: peripheral blood. The source of these receptors is a woman aged 50 to 60 with acute or convalescent COVID-19. Both conserved end residues are part of each CDR3. Fields, in order: V gene, D gene, clone size, J gene, CDR3 DNA, CDR3 protein. D genes are given only for firm matches. A clone size is listed for some rows: how often the clone was seen (once, few, many), or a class if it is expanded.

>TRBV27|TRBD2|.|TRBJ2-7
TGTGCCAGCCGGGAGGGGCAGGGGACCTACTACGAGCAGTACTTC
CASREGQGTYYEQYF
>TRBV27|.|.|TRBJ2-1
TGTGCCAGCAGTTTATTTGGGACAACGACCAATGAGCAGTTCTTC
CASSLFGTTTNEQFF
>TRBV6-5|.|.|TRBJ1-6
TGTGCCAGCAGCCGAGGGTCGGATTCACCCCTCCACTTT
CASSRGSDSPLHF
>TRBV30|.|.|TRBJ1-2
TGTGCCTGGACGGGACAAAAGGCCTATGGCTACACCTTC
CAWTGQKAYGYTF
>TRBV9|TRBD1|few|TRBJ1-3
TGTGCCAGCAGCTTTGATGGACAGGGCTCTGGAAACACCATATATTTT
CASSFDGQGSGNTIYF
>TRBV10-1|TRBD2|.|TRBJ2-7
TGCGCCAGCCCCTTCGGGGGGAGAGGGGAGCAGTACTTC
CASPFGGRGEQYF
>TRBV18|.|.|TRBJ2-2
TGTGCCAGCTCACCGCCAGGGACCGGGGAGCTGTTTTTT
CASSPPGTGELFF
>TRBV30|TRBD1|.|TRBJ1-2
TGTGCCTGGACTAACCTCCCGGGACAGGGGATAGGTGGCTACACCTTC
CAWTNLPGQGIGGYTF
>TRBV25-1|TRBD1|.|TRBJ1-4
TGTGCCAGCAGTCTGGGACAGGGCGGGAATGAAAAACTGTTTTTT
CASSLGQGGNEKLFF
>TRBV19|.|.|TRBJ1-1
TGTGCCAGTAGTATGGCGCGGGAGACTGAAGCTTTCTTT
CASSMARETEAFF
>TRBV5-1|.|.|TRBJ1-2
TGCGCCAGCAGCTTGGAATTCCAGGGCCCCCCAGGGGGCTACACCTTC
CASSLEFQGPPGGYTF
>TRBV30|.|.|TRBJ1-5
TGTGCCTGGACAGATAGCAATCAGCCCCAGCATTTT
CAWTDSNQPQHF
>TRBV2|.|.|TRBJ2-3
TGTGCCAGGGGCGCAGAAGTAGATACGCAGTATTTT
CARGAEVDTQYF
>TRBV7-3|TRBD1|.|TRBJ2-1
TGTGCCAGCAGCTTGGGGACAGGGGGCTTCAATGAGCAGTTCTTC
CASSLGTGGFNEQFF
>TRBV29-1|.|few|TRBJ2-5
TGCAGCGTTGTGCCAGAAGCCGACAGCTACCTAGAGACCCAGTACTTC
CSVVPEADSYLETQYF
>TRBV28|TRBD1|few|TRBJ2-2
TGTGCCAGCAGTCGGACAGGGCCCGGGGAGCTGTTTTTT
CASSRTGPGELFF
>TRBV11-2|.|.|TRBJ1-1
TGTGCCAGCAGCTTAGATCGGTTGGTTGAAGCTTTCTTT
CASSLDRLVEAFF
>TRBV7-9|.|.|TRBJ2-5
TGTGCCAGCACCATTCCCTGGGAGCGGGAGACCCAGTACTTC
CASTIPWERETQYF
>TRBV6-6|.|once|TRBJ2-3
TGTGCCAGCAGTTACATCGCAGGCACAGATACGCAGTATTTT
CASSYIAGTDTQYF
>TRBV21-1|.|few|TRBJ1-2
TGTGCCAGCATCGCAGGAATGGGACAGCCTAAGTATGGCTACACCTTC
CASIAGMGQPKYGYTF
>TRBV5-1|.|few|TRBJ1-1
TGCGCCAGCAGCTTACAGGGCAGCGACACTGAAGCTTTCTTT
CASSLQGSDTEAFF
>TRBV10-3|TRBD2|.|TRBJ2-1
TGTGCCTCATCAGCCCTAGCGGATTACAATGAGCAGTTCTTC
CASSALADYNEQFF
>TRBV11-2|TRBD2|.|TRBJ2-1
TGTGCCAGCAGCTTAAACGCGGGGGACTACAATGAGCAGTTCTTC
CASSLNAGDYNEQFF
>TRBV14|TRBD2|.|TRBJ2-2
TGTGCCAGCAGCGAAGACCCTCAAAGCGGGAGAGCCGGGGAGCTGTTTTTT
CASSEDPQSGRAGELFF
>TRBV5-5|.|.|TRBJ1-5
TGTGCCAGCAGCCTTCAATACATCGGCAATCAGCCCCAGCATTTT
CASSLQYIGNQPQHF
>TRBV18|.|.|TRBJ2-2
TGTGCCAGCTCACCTAACCAGGGCTCAGTGACCGGGGAGCTGTTTTTT
CASSPNQGSVTGELFF
>TRBV6-5|.|.|TRBJ1-2
TGTGCCAGCAGTCCCTGGCAGGGTGCGGACTATGGCTACACCTTC
CASSPWQGADYGYTF
>TRBV5-5|.|.|TRBJ1-1
TGTGCCAGCAGCTGGGGGGGGCCGGGTTTGAACACTGAAGCTTTCTTT
CASSWGGPGLNTEAFF
>TRBV14|.|.|TRBJ1-1
TGTGCCAGCAGCCAAGTACAGGGTATTATTGAAGCTTTCTTT
CASSQVQGIIEAFF
>TRBV27|.|.|TRBJ2-7
TGTGCCAGCAGATCGCGCCTACAGGGATCCTACGAGCAGTACTTC
CASRSRLQGSYEQYF
>TRBV2|TRBD1|.|TRBJ2-1
TGTGCCAACAAACCGGGACAGGGGACGTATGAGCAGTTCTTC
CANKPGQGTYEQFF
>TRBV30|.|.|TRBJ1-3
TGTGCCTGGAGTCGGGAACAGACCGTGATCTCTGGAAACACCATATATTTT
CAWSREQTVISGNTIYF
>TRBV2|TRBD2|.|TRBJ2-1
TGTGCCAGCAGTGACGGGACTAGCGGGCGACAGTTCTTC
CASSDGTSGRQFF
>TRBV9|.|.|TRBJ2-2
TGTGCCAGCTCAATCCCCCCGAACACCGGGGAGCTGTTTTTT
CASSIPPNTGELFF
>TRBV4-1|TRBD1|.|TRBJ1-4
TGCGCCAGCAGCCAAATTACCGGGACAGCTAATGAAAAACTGTTTTTT
CASSQITGTANEKLFF
>TRBV5-1|TRBD1|.|TRBJ1-5
TGCGCCAGCAGCTTGGACAGGGGTCAGCCCCAGCATTTT
CASSLDRGQPQHF
>TRBV7-3|.|.|TRBJ2-7
TGTGCCAGCAGCTTAATGAGCGGACAGAACTACGAGCAGTACTTC
CASSLMSGQNYEQYF
>TRBV28|.|.|TRBJ2-7
TGTGCCAGCATGGAGAGTTACGGCGAGCAGTACTTC
CASMESYGEQYF
>TRBV6-2/TRBV6-3|TRBD2|.|TRBJ2-1
TGTGCCAGCAGTCGCTCTAGCGGGAGGTCCTACAATGAGCAGTTCTTC
CASSRSSGRSYNEQFF
>TRBV18|TRBD2|.|TRBJ2-5
TGTGCCAGCTCACCTGGACTAGCAGAGACCCAGTACTTC
CASSPGLAETQYF
>TRBV2|TRBD1|.|TRBJ2-1
TGTGCCAGCAGGGTACAGGGGGCAGGGGAGGAGTTCTTC
CASRVQGAGEEFF
>TRBV5-4|TRBD1|few|TRBJ2-2
TGTGCCAGCAGCTTGGTCTACAGGACAGGGAACACCGGGGAGCTGTTTTTT
CASSLVYRTGNTGELFF
>TRBV7-8|TRBD2|.|TRBJ2-7
TGTGCCAGCAGCTTATACGGCGGGAGGCCCGGGTACGAGCAGTACTTC
CASSLYGGRPGYEQYF
>TRBV7-9|.|many|TRBJ1-5
TGTGCCAGCAGCCCGACCATGGCGGGGAATCAGCCCCAGCATTTT
CASSPTMAGNQPQHF
>TRBV18|TRBD2|.|TRBJ2-1
TGTGCCAGCTCACAAAATCGGGCTAGCGGGGAGAGTGAGCAGTTCTTC
CASSQNRASGESEQFF
>TRBV7-9|TRBD2|.|TRBJ2-7
TGTGCCAGCAGCTCTCCTTCGGGCGGGGGTGATTACGAGCAGTACTTC
CASSSPSGGGDYEQYF
>TRBV29-1|.|.|TRBJ2-3
TGCAGCGTTGTCGACACGACTACATACACAGATACGCAGTATTTT
CSVVDTTTYTDTQYF
>TRBV19|.|few|TRBJ1-5
TGTGCCAGTAGCCCCCGGGCAGGGCTCCAGCCCCAGCATTTT
CASSPRAGLQPQHF
>TRBV15|TRBD2|.|TRBJ2-1
TGTGCCACCAGGCGGGGAGGGCCGAATCGGAATGAGCAGTTCTTC
CATRRGGPNRNEQFF
>TRBV2|TRBD2|.|TRBJ2-1
TGTGCCAGCCTGGGGGGGAGCTCCTACAATGAGCAGTTCTTC
CASLGGSSYNEQFF
>TRBV7-7|TRBD1|.|TRBJ2-2
TGTGCCAGCAGCAGGACAGGGTCAACCGGGGAGCTGTTTTTT
CASSRTGSTGELFF
>TRBV29-1|.|.|TRBJ1-1
TGCAGCGTTGGGAGGCGGGATGGGAACCGGGAGGCCCCTTCTGAAGCTTTCTTT
CSVGRRDGNREAPSEAFF
>TRBV7-3|.|.|TRBJ2-1
TGTGCCAGCAGCTTACAAGGCGGGTTCTACAATGAGCAGTTCTTC
CASSLQGGFYNEQFF
>TRBV10-3|.|once|TRBJ2-1
TGTGCCATCAGTGAGGGAGGAGACCATGAGCAGTTCTTC
CAISEGGDHEQFF
>TRBV9|.|.|TRBJ2-2
TGTGCCAGCAGCGTAGGACTACAGAACACCGGGGAGCTGTTTTTT
CASSVGLQNTGELFF